The text below deals with one T cell receptor (beta chain). Its recognized antigen is unknown. Base quality data are lacking; no much larger clone is found one base away. This record belongs to a study of blood T cell repertoires in COVID-19 (dated by TCRdb to between 2020 and 2021). With respect to the entire study: The collaborator samples originated in the United States, Italy and Spain and spanned the acute and convalescent phases of COVID-19. The material from the prospective study consisted of cDNA or gDNA derived from T cells, B-cell-depleted T cells, or PBMCs. The dataset comprised deeply sampled blood TCRbeta repertoires from subjects exposed to, actively infected with, or recovered from COVID-19. The repertoires were made available in a free public database intended to serve as a resource for research on the immune response to SARS-CoV-2. The samples were drawn from the first 160 participants of the ongoing ImmuneRACE study and from 1,254 subjects provided by 6 global collaborators. A de-identified subject ID, COVID-19 status, age in years and sex were almost always included in the sample metadata. HLA class I and class II types, where available, came from metadata supplied by the sample provider rather than from assay-based typing. Overall results and qualifications from the work: How much clinical and demographic metadata was included differed by source and by participant, and the metadata was provided uncurated.

At one collaborating source in Seattle, patients were enrolled during active infection and were followed longitudinally through the course of disease. Each collaborating institution followed its own protocols to collect whole blood in K2EDTA tubes. Collaborator samples were shipped for TCRbeta analysis as frozen whole blood, isolated PBMCs, or DNA extracted from either sample type. The immunoSEQ Assay, a bias-controlled multiplex PCR, was used to amplify TCRbeta CDR3 regions from genomic DNA. The paper's data handling went like this. The number of nucleated cells in each sample was estimated by amplification of reference gene primers within the assay. To quantify the absolute abundance of each unique TCRbeta CDR3 rearrangement, sequence reads were collapsed and filtered. For each sample, productive Simpson clonality was calculated as the square root of Simpson's diversity index over productive rearrangements. TCRdb provides this immuneACCESS table in a form limited to in-frame rearrangements. Some clones are lacking; in checked studies, under half of them reflect an unresolved V gene, and why the rest are absent is not known. The V and J calls and clone size come from that table; D and trimming were worked out from the DNA. This sample has around 190,000 clones in its table, and 82% of those were observed once. The ten top clones hold 7.8% of the sample.

As encoded in the germline V gene, CDR1 is SGHAT while CDR2 is FQNNGV. Relative to germline, V is missing 3 bases and J is missing 7 bases, with 7 bases of the junction outside any gene match. The CDR3 runs 16 amino acids, cysteine and phenylalanine included. The kept DNA is CDR3 alone, 48 bases in frame from the first base. Sample: peripheral blood. The clonotype originates from a woman in her fifties or sixties with COVID-19, enrolled during active disease. This chain is built from TRBV11-2 and TRBJ2-5; a stretch of 14 junction bases matches TRBD2. The CDR3 sequence is CASSFQRTSGGWTQYF. The nucleotide sequence reads as follows: TGTGCCAGCAGCTTCCAGCGGACTAGCGGGGGGTGGACCCAGTACTTC. The CDR3 plus the reference TRBV11-2 and TRBJ2-5 genes for the other parts give the full variable domain: EAGVAQSPRYKIIEKRQSVAFWCNPISGHATLYWYQQILGQGPKLLIQFQNNGVVDDSQLPKDRFSAERLKGVDSTLKIQPAKLEDSAVYLCASSFQRTSGGWTQYFGPGTRLLVL.